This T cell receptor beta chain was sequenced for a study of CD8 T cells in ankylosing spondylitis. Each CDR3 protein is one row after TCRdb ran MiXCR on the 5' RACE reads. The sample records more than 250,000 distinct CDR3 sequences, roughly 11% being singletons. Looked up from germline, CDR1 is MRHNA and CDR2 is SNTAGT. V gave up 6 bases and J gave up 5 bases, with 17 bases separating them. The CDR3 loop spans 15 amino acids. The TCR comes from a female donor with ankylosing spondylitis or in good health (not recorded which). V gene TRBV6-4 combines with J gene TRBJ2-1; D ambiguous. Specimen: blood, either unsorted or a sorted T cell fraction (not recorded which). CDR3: CASSLGVESHNEQFF. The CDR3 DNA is TGTGCCAGCAGCCTTGGGGTAGAGAGCCACAATGAGCAGTTCTTC.